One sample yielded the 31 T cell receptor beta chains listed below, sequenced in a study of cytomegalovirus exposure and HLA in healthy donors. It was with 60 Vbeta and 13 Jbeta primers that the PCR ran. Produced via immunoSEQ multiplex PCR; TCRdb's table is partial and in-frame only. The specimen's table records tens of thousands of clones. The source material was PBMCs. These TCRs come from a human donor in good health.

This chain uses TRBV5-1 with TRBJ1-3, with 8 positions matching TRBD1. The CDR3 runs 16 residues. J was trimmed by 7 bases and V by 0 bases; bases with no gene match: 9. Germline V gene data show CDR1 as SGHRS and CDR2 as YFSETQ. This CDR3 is CASSLVYRGISNTIYF. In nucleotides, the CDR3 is TGCGCCAGCAGCTTGGTTTACAGGGGGATTTCGAACACCATATATTTT.

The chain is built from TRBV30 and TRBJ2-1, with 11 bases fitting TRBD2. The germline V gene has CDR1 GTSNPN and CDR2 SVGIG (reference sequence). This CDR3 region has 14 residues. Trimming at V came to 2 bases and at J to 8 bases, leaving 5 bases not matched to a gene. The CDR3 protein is CAWSRTSGGYEQFF. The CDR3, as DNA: TGTGCCTGGAGTCGAACTAGCGGGGGCTATGAGCAGTTCTTC.

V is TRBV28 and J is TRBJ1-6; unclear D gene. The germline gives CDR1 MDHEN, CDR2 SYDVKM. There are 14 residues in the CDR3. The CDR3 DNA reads TGTGCTTCGGAGGAGAGCTCCTATAATTCACCCCTCCACTTT. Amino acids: CASEESSYNSPLHF. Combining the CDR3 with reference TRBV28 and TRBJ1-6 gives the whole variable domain DVKVTQSSRYLVKRTGEKVFLECVQDMDHENMFWYRQDPGLGLRLIYFSYDVKMKEKGDIPEGYSVSREKKERFSLILESASTNQTSMYLCASEESSYNSPLHFGNGTRLTVT.

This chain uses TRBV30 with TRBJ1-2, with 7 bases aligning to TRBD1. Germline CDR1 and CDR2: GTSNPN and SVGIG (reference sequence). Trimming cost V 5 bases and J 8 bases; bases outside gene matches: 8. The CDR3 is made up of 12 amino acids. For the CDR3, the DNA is TGTGCCTGGGCGGTGACAGGGCGAGGCTACACCTTC. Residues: CAWAVTGRGYTF. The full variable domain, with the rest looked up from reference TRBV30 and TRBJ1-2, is SQTIHQWPATLVQPVGSPLSLECTVEGTSNPNLYWYRQAAGRGLQLLFYSVGIGQISSEVPQNLSASRPQDRQFILSSKKLLLSDSGFYLCAWAVTGRGYTFGSGTRLTVV.

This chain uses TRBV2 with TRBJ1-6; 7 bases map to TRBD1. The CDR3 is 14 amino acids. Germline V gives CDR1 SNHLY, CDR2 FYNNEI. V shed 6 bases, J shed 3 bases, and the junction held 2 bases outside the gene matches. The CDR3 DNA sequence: TGTGCCAGCAGGGGACAGAACTATAATTCACCCCTCCACTTT. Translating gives CASRGQNYNSPLHF.

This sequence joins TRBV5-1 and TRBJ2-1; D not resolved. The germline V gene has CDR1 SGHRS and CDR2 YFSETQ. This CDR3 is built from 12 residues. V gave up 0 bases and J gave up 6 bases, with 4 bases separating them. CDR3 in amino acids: CASSLAGNEQFF. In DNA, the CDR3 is TGCGCCAGCAGCTTGGCGGGCAATGAGCAGTTCTTC.

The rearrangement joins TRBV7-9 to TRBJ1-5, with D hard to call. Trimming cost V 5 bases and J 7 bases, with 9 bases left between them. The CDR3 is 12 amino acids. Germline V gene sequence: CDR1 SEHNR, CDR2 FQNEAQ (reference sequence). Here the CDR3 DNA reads TGTGCCAGCAGCGCCCTGGAGCAGCCCCAGCATTTT. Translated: CASSALEQPQHF.

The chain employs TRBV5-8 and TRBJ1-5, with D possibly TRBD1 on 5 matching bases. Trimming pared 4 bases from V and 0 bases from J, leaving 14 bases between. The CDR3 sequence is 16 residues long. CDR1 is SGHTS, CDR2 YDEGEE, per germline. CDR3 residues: CASSRPRDSSNQPQHF. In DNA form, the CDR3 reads TGTGCCAGCAGCCGCCCGAGGGACTCTAGCAATCAGCCCCAGCATTTT.

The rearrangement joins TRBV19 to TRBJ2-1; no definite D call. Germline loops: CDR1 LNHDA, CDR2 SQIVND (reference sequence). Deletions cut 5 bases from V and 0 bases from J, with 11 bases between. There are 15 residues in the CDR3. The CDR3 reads CASSEDPSSYNEQFF. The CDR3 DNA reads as TGTGCCAGTAGTGAAGACCCTAGCTCCTACAATGAGCAGTTCTTC.

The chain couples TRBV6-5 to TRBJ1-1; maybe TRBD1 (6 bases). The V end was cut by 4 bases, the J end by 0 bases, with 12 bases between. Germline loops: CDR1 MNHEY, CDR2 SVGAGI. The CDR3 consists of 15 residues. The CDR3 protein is CASSSRTGMNTEAFF. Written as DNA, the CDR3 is TGTGCCAGCAGTTCCAGAACAGGGATGAACACTGAAGCTTTCTTT.

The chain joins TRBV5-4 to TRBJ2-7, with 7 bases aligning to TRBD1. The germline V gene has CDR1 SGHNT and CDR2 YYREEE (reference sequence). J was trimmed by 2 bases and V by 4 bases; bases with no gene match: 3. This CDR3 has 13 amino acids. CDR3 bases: TGTGCCAGCAGCGGACAGGTTACCTACGAGCAGTACTTC. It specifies CASSGQVTYEQYF. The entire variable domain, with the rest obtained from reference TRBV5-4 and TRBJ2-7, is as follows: ETGVTQSPTHLIKTRGQQVTLRCSSQSGHNTVSWYQQALGQGPQFIFQYYREEENGRGNFPPRFSGLQFPNYSSELNVNALELDDSALYLCASSGQVTYEQYFGPGTRLTVT.

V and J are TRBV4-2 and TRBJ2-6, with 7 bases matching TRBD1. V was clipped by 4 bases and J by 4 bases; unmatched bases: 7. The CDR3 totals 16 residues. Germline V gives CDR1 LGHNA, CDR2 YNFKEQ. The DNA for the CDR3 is TGTGCCAGCAGCCCAAAAACAGGGGTAGGGGCCAACGTCCTGACTTTC. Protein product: CASSPKTGVGANVLTF.

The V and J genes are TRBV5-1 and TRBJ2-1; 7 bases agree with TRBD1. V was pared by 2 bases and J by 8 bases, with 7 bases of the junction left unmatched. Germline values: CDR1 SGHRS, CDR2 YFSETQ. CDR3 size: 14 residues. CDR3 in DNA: TGCGCCAGCAGCTTAACAGGGGATGAGGATGAGCAGTTCTTC. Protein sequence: CASSLTGDEDEQFF.

In DNA, the CDR3 is TGTGCCAGCGGCGGCTCCTACGAGCAGTACTTC. Protein sequence: CASGGSYEQYF. The chain is built from TRBV7-9 and TRBJ2-7; D is undetermined. Germline V gene lookup returns CDR1 SEHNR and CDR2 FQNEAQ (reference sequence). The CDR3 totals 11 residues. Trimming cost V 8 bases and J 0 bases, with 5 bases left between them.

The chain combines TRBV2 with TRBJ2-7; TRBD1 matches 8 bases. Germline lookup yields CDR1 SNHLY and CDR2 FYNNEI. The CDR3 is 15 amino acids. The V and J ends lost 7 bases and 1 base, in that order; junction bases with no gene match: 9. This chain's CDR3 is CASMGAGGRSYEQYF. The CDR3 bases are TGTGCCAGCATGGGGGCAGGGGGCAGGTCCTACGAGCAGTACTTC.

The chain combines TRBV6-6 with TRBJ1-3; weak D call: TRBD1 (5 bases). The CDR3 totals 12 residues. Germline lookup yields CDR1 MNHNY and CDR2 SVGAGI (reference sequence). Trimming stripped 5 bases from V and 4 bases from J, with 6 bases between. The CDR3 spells CASSDSGNTIYF. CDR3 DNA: TGTGCCAGCAGTGACAGCGGAAACACCATATATTTT.

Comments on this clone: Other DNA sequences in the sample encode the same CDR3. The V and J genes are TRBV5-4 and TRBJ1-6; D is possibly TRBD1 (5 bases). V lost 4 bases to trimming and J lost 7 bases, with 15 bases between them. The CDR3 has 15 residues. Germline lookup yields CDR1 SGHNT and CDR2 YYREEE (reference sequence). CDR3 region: CASSTTQGYNSPLHF. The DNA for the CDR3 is TGTGCCAGCAGCACCACCCAGGGTTACAATTCACCCCTCCACTTT. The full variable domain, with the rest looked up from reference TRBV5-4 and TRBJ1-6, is ETGVTQSPTHLIKTRGQQVTLRCSSQSGHNTVSWYQQALGQGPQFIFQYYREEENGRGNFPPRFSGLQFPNYSSELNVNALELDDSALYLCASSTTQGYNSPLHFGNGTRLTVT.

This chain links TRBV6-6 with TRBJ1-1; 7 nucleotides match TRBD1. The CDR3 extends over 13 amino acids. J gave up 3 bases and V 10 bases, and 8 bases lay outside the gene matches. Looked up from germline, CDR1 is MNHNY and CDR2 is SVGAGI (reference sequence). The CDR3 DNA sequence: TGTGCCACGCGACAGGGTATCTACACTGAAGCTTTCTTT. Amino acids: CATRQGIYTEAFF.

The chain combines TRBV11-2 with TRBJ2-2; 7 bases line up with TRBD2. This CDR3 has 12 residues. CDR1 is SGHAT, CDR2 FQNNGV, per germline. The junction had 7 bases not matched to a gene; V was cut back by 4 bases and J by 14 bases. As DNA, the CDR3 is TGTGCCAGCAGCTCCGGACTAGAAAGCCTGTTTTTT. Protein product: CASSSGLESLFF.

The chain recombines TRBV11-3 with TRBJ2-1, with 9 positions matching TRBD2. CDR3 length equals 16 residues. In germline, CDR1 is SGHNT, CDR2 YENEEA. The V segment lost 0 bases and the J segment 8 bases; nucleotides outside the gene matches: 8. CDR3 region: CASSLEGGRGRYEQFF. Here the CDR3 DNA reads TGTGCCAGCAGCTTAGAAGGCGGGAGGGGACGGTATGAGCAGTTCTTC.

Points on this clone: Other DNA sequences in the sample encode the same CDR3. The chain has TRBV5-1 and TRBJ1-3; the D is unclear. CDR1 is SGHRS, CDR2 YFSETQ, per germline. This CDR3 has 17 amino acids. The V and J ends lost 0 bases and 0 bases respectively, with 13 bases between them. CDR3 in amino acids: CASSLVPQGASGNTIYF. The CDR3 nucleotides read TGCGCCAGCAGCTTGGTCCCCCAAGGAGCCTCTGGAAACACCATATATTTT.

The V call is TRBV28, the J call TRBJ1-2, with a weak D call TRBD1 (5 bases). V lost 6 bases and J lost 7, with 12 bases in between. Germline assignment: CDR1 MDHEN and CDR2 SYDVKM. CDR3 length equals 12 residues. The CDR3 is CASSVAGVGYTF. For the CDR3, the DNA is TGTGCCAGCAGCGTGGCGGGGGTTGGCTACACCTTC.

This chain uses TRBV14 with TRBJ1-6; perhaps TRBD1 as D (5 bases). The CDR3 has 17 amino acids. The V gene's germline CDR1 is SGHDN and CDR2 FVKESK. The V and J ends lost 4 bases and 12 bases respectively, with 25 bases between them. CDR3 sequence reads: CASSPPAAGKWGGPLHF. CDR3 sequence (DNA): TGTGCCAGCAGCCCCCCGGCAGCGGGAAAGTGGGGGGGACCCCTCCACTTT.

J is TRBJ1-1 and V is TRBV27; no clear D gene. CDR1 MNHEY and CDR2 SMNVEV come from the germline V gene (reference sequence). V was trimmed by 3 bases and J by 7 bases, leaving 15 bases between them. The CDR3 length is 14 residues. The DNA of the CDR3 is TGTGCCAGCAGTTTGGGCCCTTCAGGTGGTGAAGCTTTCTTT. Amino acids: CASSLGPSGGEAFF.

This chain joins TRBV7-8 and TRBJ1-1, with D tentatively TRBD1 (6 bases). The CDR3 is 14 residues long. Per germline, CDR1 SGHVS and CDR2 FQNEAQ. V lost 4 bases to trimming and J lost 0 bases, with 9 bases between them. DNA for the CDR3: TGTGCCAGCAGCTCCGGGACATTGAACACTGAAGCTTTCTTT. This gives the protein CASSSGTLNTEAFF.

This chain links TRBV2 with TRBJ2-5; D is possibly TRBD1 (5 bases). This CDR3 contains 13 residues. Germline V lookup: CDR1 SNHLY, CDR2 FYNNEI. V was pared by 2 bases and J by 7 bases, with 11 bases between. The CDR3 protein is CASSEQGGVTQYF. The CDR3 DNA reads TGTGCCAGCAGTGAACAGGGTGGCGTGACCCAGTACTTC.

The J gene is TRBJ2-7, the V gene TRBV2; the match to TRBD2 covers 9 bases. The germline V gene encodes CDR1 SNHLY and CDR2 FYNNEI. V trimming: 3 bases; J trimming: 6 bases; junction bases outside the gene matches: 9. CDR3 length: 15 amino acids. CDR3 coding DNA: TGTGCCAGCAGTGATGGGATAGCGGGGGACTCCGAGCAGTACTTC. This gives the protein CASSDGIAGDSEQYF.

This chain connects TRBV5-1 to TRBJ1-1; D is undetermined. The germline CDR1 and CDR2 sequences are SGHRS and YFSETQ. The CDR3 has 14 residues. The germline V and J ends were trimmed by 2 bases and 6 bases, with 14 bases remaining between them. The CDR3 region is CASSLGGEHAEAFF. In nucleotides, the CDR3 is TGCGCCAGCAGCTTAGGAGGAGAACACGCTGAAGCTTTCTTT.

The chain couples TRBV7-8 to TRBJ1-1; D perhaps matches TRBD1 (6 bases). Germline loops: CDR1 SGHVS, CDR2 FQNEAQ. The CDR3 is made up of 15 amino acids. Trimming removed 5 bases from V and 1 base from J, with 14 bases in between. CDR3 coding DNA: TGTGCCAGCAGCGAGGGGGGGGCGCAGAACACTGAAGCTTTCTTT. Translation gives CASSEGGAQNTEAFF.

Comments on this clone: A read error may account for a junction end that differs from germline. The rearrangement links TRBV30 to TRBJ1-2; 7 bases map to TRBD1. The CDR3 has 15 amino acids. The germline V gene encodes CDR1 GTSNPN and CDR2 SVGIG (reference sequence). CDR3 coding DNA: TGTGCCCGGAGTAAACAAGGGAAAGGGGGCGTTGGCTACACCTTC. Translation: CARSKQGKGGVGYTF.

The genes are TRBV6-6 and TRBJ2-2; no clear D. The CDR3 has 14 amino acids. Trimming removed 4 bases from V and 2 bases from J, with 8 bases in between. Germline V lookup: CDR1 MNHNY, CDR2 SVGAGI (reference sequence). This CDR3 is CASSSYGNTGELFF. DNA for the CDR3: TGTGCCAGCAGTTCATACGGTAACACCGGGGAGCTGTTTTTT.